A single sample gave rise to the 28 T cell receptor beta chains below, sequenced in a study of early T cells in non-severe SARS-CoV-2 infection. One entry per CDR3 protein results from TCRdb running MiXCR on the 5' RACE reads. There are more than 65,000 distinct CDR3 sequences in the sample; around 12% occur only once, and over 0.95% lies in the top ten. The sequenced sample was whole blood. These receptor sequences come from an adult who was a healthcare worker with PCR-confirmed SARS-CoV-2 infection or an uninfected control (not recorded which).

This clonotype was detected ten times or more. J is TRBJ1-1 and V is TRBV7-9; D is uncertain. The V end lost 3 bases, the J end lost 5 bases, and 19 bases lay between the germline ends. This CDR3 has 16 amino acids. Germline CDR1 SEHNR, CDR2 FQNEAQ (reference sequence). The DNA for the CDR3 is TGTGCCAGCAGCTTGACGGTCACACTTAAAGGTACTGAAGCTTTCTTT. This gives the protein CASSLTVTLKGTEAFF.

This clonotype was detected many times. The rearrangement uses TRBV6-5 and TRBJ2-3, with TRBD2 matching over 8 bases. CDR1 and CDR2 from the germline V gene are MNHEY and SVGAGI. J was trimmed by 0 bases and V by 7 bases; bases with no gene match: 9. CDR3 length: 16 amino acids. CDR3 sequence: CASNSAGGASTDTQYF. CDR3 coding DNA: TGTGCCAGCAACTCGGCGGGAGGTGCTAGCACAGATACGCAGTATTTT.

This rearrangement joins TRBV10-3 to TRBJ2-1; perhaps TRBD2 as D (6 bases). Trimming left V 2 bases short and J 8 bases short, with 13 bases between. Germline lookup yields CDR1 ENHRY and CDR2 SYGVKD. This CDR3 has 14 amino acids. Here the CDR3 reads CAISEGDLAYEQFF. CDR3 DNA sequence: TGTGCCATCAGTGAGGGGGATCTAGCGTATGAGCAGTTCTTC.

This clonotype was picked up many times. This chain links TRBV18 with TRBJ1-6, with D uncertain. This CDR3 spans 16 amino acids. The V end was cut by 2 bases, the J end by 0 bases, with 8 bases between. The germline gives CDR1 KGHSH, CDR2 LQKENI. DNA for the CDR3: TGTGCCAGCTCACCAGTGGGCAGCTCCTATAATTCACCCCTCCACTTT. The encoded protein is CASSPVGSSYNSPLHF.

This clonotype was recorded many times. This chain uses TRBV27 with TRBJ1-5, with 7 bases aligning to TRBD1. Germline CDR1 is MNHEY and CDR2 is SMNVEV (reference sequence). Losses at the gene ends were 0 bases for V and 6 bases for J; bases not matched to a gene: 2. The CDR3 is 14 amino acids. The CDR3 protein is CASSLSAGGQPQHF. The CDR3, as DNA: TGTGCCAGCAGTTTATCGGCAGGGGGTCAGCCCCAGCATTTT.

This clonotype was recorded at least ten times. This chain uses TRBV4-3 with TRBJ2-2; 8 bases align to TRBD1. V shed 0 bases, J shed 0 bases, and the junction held 3 bases outside the gene matches. This CDR3 is 17 amino acids long. Germline CDR1 and CDR2: LGHNA and YSLEER. CDR3 loop: CASSQDLTGANTGELFF. CDR3 DNA sequence: TGCGCCAGCAGCCAAGATCTGACAGGGGCGAACACCGGGGAGCTGTTTTTT.

At least ten counts were recorded for this clonotype. The chain links TRBV10-3 to TRBJ2-5, with D uncertain. From germline, CDR1 is ENHRY and CDR2 SYGVKD. Trimming shortened V by 5 bases and J by 5 bases, and 15 bases separated the two germline ends. The CDR3 contains 14 residues. The CDR3, as DNA: TGTGCCATCAGTCCAGGACCCCCAGAGGAGACCCAGTACTTC. Protein sequence: CAISPGPPEETQYF.

This clonotype was found a few times. The chain is built from TRBV20-1 and TRBJ1-4, with TRBD1 as a possible D gene (6 bases). The length of the CDR3 is 15 residues. Germline V gene data show CDR1 as DFQATT and CDR2 as SNEGSKA (reference sequence). With 5 bases removed from V and 7 bases from J, the gap between germline ends came to 20 bases. The CDR3 region is CSAAEGDRWGEKLFF. As DNA, the CDR3 is TGCAGTGCTGCCGAGGGGGATCGTTGGGGTGAAAAACTGTTTTTT.

In this sample, this clonotype turned up many times. The chain combines TRBV28 with TRBJ2-7; D is uncertain. V was cut by 1 base and J by 3 bases, with 4 bases left in between. The germline V gene encodes CDR1 MDHEN and CDR2 SYDVKM. The CDR3 covers 12 residues. The CDR3 DNA sequence: TGTGCCAGCAGTTTATTACACTACGAGCAGTACTTC. This translates into CASSLLHYEQYF. Drawing the rest from reference TRBV28 and TRBJ2-7, the complete variable domain is DVKVTQSSRYLVKRTGEKVFLECVQDMDHENMFWYRQDPGLGLRLIYFSYDVKMKEKGDIPEGYSVSREKKERFSLILESASTNQTSMYLCASSLLHYEQYFGPGTRLTVT.

This clonotype has only a few counts. The chain uses TRBV6-5 and TRBJ2-1; TRBD2 matches 12 bases. V trimming: 2 bases; J trimming: 10 bases; junction bases outside the gene matches: 12. The CDR3 loop spans 17 amino acids. From germline, CDR1 is MNHEY and CDR2 SVGAGI. In DNA, the CDR3 is TGTGCCAGCAGTTACCTTTGGGCTAGCGGGGGGGCGAGGGAGCAGTTCTTC. Its translation: CASSYLWASGGAREQFF.

This clonotype was detected ten times or more. The chain joins TRBV20-1 to TRBJ2-3, with D possibly called TRBD1 or TRBD2 (5 bases each). Trimming took 0 bases from V and 5 from J, leaving 12 bases between them. In germline, CDR1 is DFQATT, CDR2 SNEGSKA (reference sequence). This CDR3 contains 14 residues. The CDR3 is CSARDPRGGDTQYF. The CDR3 coding sequence is TGCAGTGCTAGAGATCCCCGGGGCGGAGATACGCAGTATTTT.

This clonotype was counted a single time. The chain couples TRBV6-2 or TRBV6-3 to TRBJ1-4, with D unresolved. The CDR3 has 18 amino acids. Between the trimmed V and J ends, which lost 2 bases and 8 bases, there was a span of 24 bases. Germline CDR1 MNHEY, CDR2 SVGEGT. The CDR3 nucleotides are TGTGCCAGCAGTTACCCGTCCTCCGGTCGACTAAACGGAGAAAAACTGTTTTTT. This encodes CASSYPSSGRLNGEKLFF.

This clonotype was seen ten or more times. The chain is built from TRBV15 and TRBJ2-1; D may be TRBD2 (5 bases). CDR1 is LNHNV, CDR2 YYDKDF, per germline (reference sequence). Deletions cut 8 bases from V and 4 bases from J, with 12 bases between. The CDR3 runs 13 residues. The chain's CDR3 is CATWRVGYNEQFF. The CDR3 DNA sequence: TGTGCCACCTGGCGGGTGGGGTACAATGAGCAGTTCTTC.

The table lists this clonotype with many counts. The V and J genes are TRBV29-1 and TRBJ2-3; possibly TRBD1 for D (6 bases). Germline V lookup: CDR1 SQVTM, CDR2 ANQGSEA. This CDR3 comprises 14 residues. Trimming took off 6 bases at V and 2 bases at J, with 15 bases between the two ends. CDR3 coding DNA: TGCAGCGTCTCTCGGGACACCGCCACAGATACGCAGTATTTT. Protein sequence: CSVSRDTATDTQYF.

This chain joins TRBV20-1 and TRBJ2-7; 8 bases map to TRBD1. Trimming at V came to 1 base and at J to 0 bases, leaving 20 bases not matched to a gene. Germline V gene data show CDR1 as DFQATT and CDR2 as SNEGSKA (reference sequence). This CDR3 has 20 residues. CDR3 bases: TGCAGTGCTAGAGGATATTTTCCGGGACAGGAATACAGGAGCTCCTACGAGCAGTACTTC. This gives the protein CSARGYFPGQEYRSSYEQYF.

At least ten counts were recorded for this clonotype. The gene calls are TRBV5-4 and TRBJ2-5; perhaps TRBD2 as D (6 bases). The germline CDR1 and CDR2 sequences are SGHNT and YYREEE (reference sequence). Trimming took off 4 bases at V and 5 bases at J, with 12 bases between the two ends. This CDR3 has 13 amino acids. CDR3: CASSRRRGETQYF. DNA for the CDR3: TGTGCCAGCAGCCGCCGGCGGGGCGAGACCCAGTACTTC. Filled out from reference TRBV5-4 and TRBJ2-5, the complete variable domain reads ETGVTQSPTHLIKTRGQQVTLRCSSQSGHNTVSWYQQALGQGPQFIFQYYREEENGRGNFPPRFSGLQFPNYSSELNVNALELDDSALYLCASSRRRGETQYFGPGTRLLVL.

This clonotype was counted ten times or more. The chain joins TRBV4-2 to TRBJ2-5, with D perhaps matching TRBD2 (5 bases). The germline CDR1 and CDR2 sequences are LGHNA and YNFKEQ. This CDR3 has 15 amino acids. Trimming removed 0 bases at V and 2 bases at J, with 10 bases between. The CDR3 DNA reads TGTGCCAGCAGCCAAGATAAAGGAGGTCAAGAGACCCAGTACTTC. It is translated as CASSQDKGGQETQYF.

This clonotype was seen many times. V gene TRBV29-1 combines with J gene TRBJ2-1; D call uncertain. CDR1 is SQVTM and CDR2 is ANQGSEA in the germline V gene. V was clipped by 5 bases and J by 5 bases, with 16 bases between them. This CDR3 is built from 14 residues. The CDR3 here is CSVTLGLPDNEQFF. As DNA, the CDR3 is TGCAGCGTTACCCTAGGCCTCCCAGACAATGAGCAGTTCTTC.

The chain couples TRBV7-2 to TRBJ1-3, with 8 bases that match TRBD1. Germline CDR1 and CDR2: SGHTA and FQGNSA. The trim removed 4 bases at V and 6 bases at J, leaving 5 bases unmatched. The CDR3 consists of 14 residues. Here the CDR3 reads CASSWNRGENTIYF. CDR3 bases: TGTGCCAGCAGCTGGAACAGGGGGGAAAACACCATATATTTT.

This clonotype ranks as medium-sized. V is TRBV6-5 and J is TRBJ2-7; 8 bases fit TRBD1. V was clipped by 7 bases and J by 3 bases; unmatched bases: 8. This CDR3 is 14 amino acids long. Germline V gene sequence: CDR1 MNHEY, CDR2 SVGAGI. The CDR3 sequence is CASTPGQDYYEQYF. DNA for the CDR3: TGTGCCAGCACCCCGGGACAGGACTACTACGAGCAGTACTTC.

The gene calls are TRBV20-1 and TRBJ2-7; no reliable D call. V lost 2 bases and J lost 1, with 6 bases in between. The CDR3 contains 12 residues. Germline V lookup: CDR1 DFQATT, CDR2 SNEGSKA (reference sequence). The CDR3 loop reads CSARKGSYEQYF. CDR3 DNA: TGCAGTGCTAGAAAAGGGTCCTACGAGCAGTACTTC.

This chain links TRBV12-3 or TRBV12-4 with TRBJ1-1, with TRBD1 matching over 7 bases. CDR3 size: 16 residues. V was clipped by 4 bases and J by 4 bases; unmatched bases: 12. CDR3 in amino acids: CASSSQGWGIVTEAFF. Written as DNA, the CDR3 is TGTGCCAGCAGTTCACAGGGGTGGGGGATTGTCACTGAAGCTTTCTTT.

The chain employs TRBV12-3 or TRBV12-4 and TRBJ2-2; D is unclear. This CDR3 is 14 amino acids long. V lost 3 bases and J lost 5, with 10 bases in between. The CDR3, as DNA: TGTGCCAGCAGTTTTACCGAACTTACCGGGGAGCTGTTTTTT. Its protein is CASSFTELTGELFF.

This clonotype was found many times. The chain links TRBV20-1 to TRBJ1-5; D perhaps matches TRBD1 (6 bases). Trimming took off 6 bases at V and 4 bases at J, with 13 bases between the two ends. The CDR3 consists of 13 residues. CDR1 is DFQATT and CDR2 is SNEGSKA in the germline V gene (reference sequence). DNA of the CDR3: TGCAGTGCAACCGGGACAATGAATCAGCCCCAGCATTTT. Protein sequence: CSATGTMNQPQHF.

The table lists this clonotype with many counts. The genes are TRBV20-1 and TRBJ2-2, with 9 bases fitting TRBD1. This CDR3 is 13 amino acids long. The germline CDR1 and CDR2 sequences are DFQATT and SNEGSKA (reference sequence). With 7 bases clipped from V and 4 bases from J, the junction kept 4 bases outside the gene matches. CDR3 sequence (DNA): TGCAGTGGGGGACAGGGTAGCACCGGGGAGCTGTTTTTT. This translates into CSGGQGSTGELFF.

Many counts were recorded for this clonotype. The CDR3 bases are TGTGCCAGCAGCTTAGATCCTGGGACACTTAACTATGGCTACACCTTC. It translates to CASSLDPGTLNYGYTF. This rearrangement joins TRBV11-2 to TRBJ1-2; maybe TRBD1 (6 bases). This CDR3 is 16 amino acids long. The V end was cut by 0 bases, the J end by 1 base, with 12 bases between. Germline lookup yields CDR1 SGHAT and CDR2 FQNNGV.

In its sample, this clonotype was seen many times. The chain carries TRBV20-1 and TRBJ2-1; D is undetermined. Germline V gives CDR1 DFQATT, CDR2 SNEGSKA (reference sequence). Between the trimmed V and J ends, which lost 0 bases and 4 bases, there was a span of 19 bases. The CDR3 is 17 residues long. CDR3 sequence reads: CSARDPRQHQIYNEQFF. The CDR3 bases are TGCAGTGCTAGAGATCCCCGACAACACCAAATTTACAATGAGCAGTTCTTC.

This clonotype was seen repeatedly, ten times or more. The chain uses TRBV6-5 and TRBJ2-7; D possibly corresponds to TRBD2 (5 bases). Trimming removed 10 bases from V and 0 bases from J, with 16 bases in between. The CDR3 covers 14 residues. Germline values: CDR1 MNHEY, CDR2 SVGAGI. CDR3 sequence reads: CATKRGPSSYEQYF. CDR3 bases: TGTGCCACCAAACGCGGGCCGAGCTCCTACGAGCAGTACTTC.